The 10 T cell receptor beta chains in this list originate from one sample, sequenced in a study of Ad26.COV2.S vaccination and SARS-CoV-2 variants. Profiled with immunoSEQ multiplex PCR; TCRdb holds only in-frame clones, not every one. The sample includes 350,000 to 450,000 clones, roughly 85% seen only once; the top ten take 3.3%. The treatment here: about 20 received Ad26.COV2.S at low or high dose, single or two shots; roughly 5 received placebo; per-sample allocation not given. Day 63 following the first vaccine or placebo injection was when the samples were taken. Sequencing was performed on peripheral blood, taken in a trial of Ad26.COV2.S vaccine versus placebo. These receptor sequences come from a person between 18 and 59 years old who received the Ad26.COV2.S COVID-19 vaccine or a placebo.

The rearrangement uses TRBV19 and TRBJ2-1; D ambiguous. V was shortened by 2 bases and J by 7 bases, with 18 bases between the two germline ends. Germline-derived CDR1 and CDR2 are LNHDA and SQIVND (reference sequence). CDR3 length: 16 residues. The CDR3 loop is CASSILWEAYGNEQFF. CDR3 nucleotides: TGTGCCAGTAGTATACTGTGGGAAGCATATGGGAATGAGCAGTTCTTC.

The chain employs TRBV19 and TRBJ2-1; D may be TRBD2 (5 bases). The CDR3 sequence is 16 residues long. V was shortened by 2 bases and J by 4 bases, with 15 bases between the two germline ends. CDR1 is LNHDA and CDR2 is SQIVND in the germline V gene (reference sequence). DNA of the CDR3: TGTGCCAGTAGTATACCGGAAGAGGGTGGATACAATGAGCAGTTCTTC. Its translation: CASSIPEEGGYNEQFF.

CDR3: CASSPWERGGRNEQYF. The DNA for the CDR3 is TGTGCCAGCAGCCCTTGGGAGCGGGGGGGCAGGAACGAGCAGTACTTC. The rearrangement links TRBV3-1 (or the pseudogene TRBV3-2) to TRBJ2-7, with 10 bases fitting TRBD2. CDR1 is LGHDT and CDR2 is YNNKEL in the germline V gene (reference sequence). The V gene end was trimmed by 4 bases and the J gene end by 5 bases; junction bases not matched to a gene: 11. CDR3 length: 16 amino acids.

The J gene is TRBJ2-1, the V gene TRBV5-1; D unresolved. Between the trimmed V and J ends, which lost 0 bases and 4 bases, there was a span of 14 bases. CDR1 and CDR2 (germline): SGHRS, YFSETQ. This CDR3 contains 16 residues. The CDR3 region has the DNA TGCGCCAGCAGCTTGGCTTTCAGGTTAGAGTACAATGAGCAGTTCTTC. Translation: CASSLAFRLEYNEQFF.

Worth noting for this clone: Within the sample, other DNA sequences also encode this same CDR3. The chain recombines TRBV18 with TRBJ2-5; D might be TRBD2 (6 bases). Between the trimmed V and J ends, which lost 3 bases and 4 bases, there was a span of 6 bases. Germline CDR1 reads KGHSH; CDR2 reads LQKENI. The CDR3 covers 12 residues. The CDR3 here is CASSPGGETQYF. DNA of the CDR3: TGTGCCAGCTCACCGGGGGGAGAGACCCAGTACTTC.

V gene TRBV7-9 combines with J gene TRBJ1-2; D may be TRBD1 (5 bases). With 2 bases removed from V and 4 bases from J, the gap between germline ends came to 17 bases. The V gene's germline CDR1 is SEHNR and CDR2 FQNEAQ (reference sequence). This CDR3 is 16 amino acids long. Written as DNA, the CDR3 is TGTGCCAGCAGCTTATTTGCGGGGGTGGGTAGCTATGGCTACACCTTC. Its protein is CASSLFAGVGSYGYTF.

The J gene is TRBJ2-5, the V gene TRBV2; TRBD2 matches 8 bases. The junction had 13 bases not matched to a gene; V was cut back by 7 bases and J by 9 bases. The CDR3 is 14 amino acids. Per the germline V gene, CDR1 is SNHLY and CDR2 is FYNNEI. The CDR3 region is CASKAGGLVVSQYF. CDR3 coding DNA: TGTGCCAGCAAGGCGGGAGGTTTAGTGGTGTCCCAGTACTTC.

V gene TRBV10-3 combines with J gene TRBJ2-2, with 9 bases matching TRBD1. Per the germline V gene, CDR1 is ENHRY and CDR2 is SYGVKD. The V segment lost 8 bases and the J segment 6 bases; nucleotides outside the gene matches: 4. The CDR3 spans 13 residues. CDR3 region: CAIGGTGPGELFF. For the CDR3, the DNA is TGTGCCATCGGGGGGACAGGGCCCGGGGAGCTGTTTTTT.

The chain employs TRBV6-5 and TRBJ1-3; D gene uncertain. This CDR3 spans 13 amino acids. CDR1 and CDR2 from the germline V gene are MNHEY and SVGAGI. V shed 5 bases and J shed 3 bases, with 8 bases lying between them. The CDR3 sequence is CASSNFGGNTIYF. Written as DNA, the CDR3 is TGTGCCAGCAGTAATTTTGGTGGAAACACCATATATTTT.

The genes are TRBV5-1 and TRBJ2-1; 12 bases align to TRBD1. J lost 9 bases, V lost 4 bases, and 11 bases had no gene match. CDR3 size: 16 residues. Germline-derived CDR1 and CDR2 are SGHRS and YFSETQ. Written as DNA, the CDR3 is TGCGCCAGCAGCATCCCGGGACAGGGGGCCTTGGGTGAGCAGTTCTTC. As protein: CASSIPGQGALGEQFF.